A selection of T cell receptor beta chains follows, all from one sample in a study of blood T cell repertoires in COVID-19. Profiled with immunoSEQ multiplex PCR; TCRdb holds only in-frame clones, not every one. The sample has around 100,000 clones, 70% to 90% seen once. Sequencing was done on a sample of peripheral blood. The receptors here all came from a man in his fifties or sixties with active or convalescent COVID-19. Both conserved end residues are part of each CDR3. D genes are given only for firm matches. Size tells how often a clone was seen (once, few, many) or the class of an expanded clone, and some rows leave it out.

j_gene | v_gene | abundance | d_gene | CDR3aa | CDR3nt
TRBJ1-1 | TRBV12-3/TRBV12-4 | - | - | CASSRGGFGEAFF | TGTGCCAGCAGTAGGGGGGGATTCGGTGAAGCTTTCTTT
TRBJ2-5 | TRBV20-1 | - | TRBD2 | CSASSSGGIQETQYF | TGCAGTGCTAGTTCTAGCGGGGGGATCCAAGAGACCCAGTACTTC
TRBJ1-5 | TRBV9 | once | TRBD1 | CASSVGQGAGQPQHF | TGTGCCAGCAGCGTAGGACAGGGGGCTGGTCAGCCCCAGCATTTT
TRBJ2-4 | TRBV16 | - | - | CASSQSGGSVTFLAKNIQYF | TGTGCCAGCAGCCAAAGTGGCGGTAGCGTTACTTTTCTAGCCAAAAACATTCAGTACTTC
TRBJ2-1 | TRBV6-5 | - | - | CASYPGQAIIKVF | TGTGCCAGCTATCCGGGACAAGCGATCATAAAGGTCTTC
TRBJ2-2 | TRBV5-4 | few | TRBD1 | CASSTGESATGELFF | TGTGCCAGCAGCACAGGGGAGTCGGCCACCGGGGAGCTGTTTTTT
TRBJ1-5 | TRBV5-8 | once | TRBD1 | CASSSGQPSNQPQHF | TGTGCCAGCAGCTCGGGACAGCCTAGCAATCAGCCCCAGCATTTT
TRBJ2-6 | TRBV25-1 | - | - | CASSPVSGANVLTF | TGTGCCAGCAGTCCGGTTTCTGGGGCCAACGTCCTGACTTTC
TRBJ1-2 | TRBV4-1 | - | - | CASSQEGGSNYGYTF | TGCGCCAGCAGCCAAGAAGGAGGTTCTAACTATGGCTACACCTTC
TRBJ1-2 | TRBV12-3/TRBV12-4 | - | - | CASTTDRLYGYTF | TGTGCCAGCACTACCGACAGGCTCTATGGCTACACCTTC
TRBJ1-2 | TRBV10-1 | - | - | CASSDRDDYGYTF | TGCGCCAGCAGTGATCGGGATGACTATGGCTACACCTTC
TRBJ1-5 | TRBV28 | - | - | CASSSPGHGRNQPQHF | TGTGCCAGCAGTTCTCCGGGACACGGGAGGAATCAGCCCCAGCATTTT
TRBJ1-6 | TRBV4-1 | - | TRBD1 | CASSRPRQGLNSPLHF | TGCGCCAGCAGCCGACCCCGACAGGGGCTTAATTCACCCCTCCACTTT
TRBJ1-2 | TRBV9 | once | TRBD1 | CASSGRTGGDDYGYTF | TGTGCCAGCAGCGGACGGACAGGGGGAGACGACTATGGCTACACCTTC
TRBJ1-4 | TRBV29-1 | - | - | CSVESQGTEKLFF | TGCAGCGTTGAATCTCAGGGAACTGAAAAACTGTTTTTT
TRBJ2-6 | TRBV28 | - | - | CASSGHTTGANVLTF | TGTGCCAGCAGTGGTCATACTACTGGGGCCAACGTCCTGACTTTC
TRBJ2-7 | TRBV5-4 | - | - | CASSFSGGKSYEQYF | TGTGCCAGCAGCTTCTCAGGGGGGAAGTCCTACGAGCAGTACTTC
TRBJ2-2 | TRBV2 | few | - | CASKRRAGEYGELFF | TGTGCCAGCAAGAGGAGAGCAGGGGAGTATGGGGAGCTGTTTTTT
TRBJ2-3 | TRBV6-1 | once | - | CASSEGVTLGGGTDTQYF | TGTGCCAGCAGTGAAGGTGTAACTTTGGGAGGAGGGACAGATACGCAGTATTTT
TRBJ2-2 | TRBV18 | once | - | CASSPGQLLNTGELFF | TGTGCCAGCTCACCGGGGCAGCTGCTTAACACCGGGGAGCTGTTTTTT
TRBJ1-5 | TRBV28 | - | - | CASSLGGGNQPQHF | TGTGCCAGCAGTTTAGGGGGGGGAAATCAGCCCCAGCATTTT
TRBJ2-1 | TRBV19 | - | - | CASSGGARDNEQFF | TGTGCCAGTAGTGGGGGGGCCCGAGACAATGAGCAGTTCTTC
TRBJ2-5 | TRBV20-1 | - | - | CSATQGETQYF | TGCAGTGCTACCCAGGGGGAGACCCAGTACTTC
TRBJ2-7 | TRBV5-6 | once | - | CASSTTGEQYF | TGTGCCAGCAGCACGACAGGCGAGCAGTACTTC
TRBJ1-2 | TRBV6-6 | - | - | CASSQTESPISYGYTF | TGTGCCAGCAGTCAGACAGAATCCCCAATCTCCTATGGCTACACCTTC